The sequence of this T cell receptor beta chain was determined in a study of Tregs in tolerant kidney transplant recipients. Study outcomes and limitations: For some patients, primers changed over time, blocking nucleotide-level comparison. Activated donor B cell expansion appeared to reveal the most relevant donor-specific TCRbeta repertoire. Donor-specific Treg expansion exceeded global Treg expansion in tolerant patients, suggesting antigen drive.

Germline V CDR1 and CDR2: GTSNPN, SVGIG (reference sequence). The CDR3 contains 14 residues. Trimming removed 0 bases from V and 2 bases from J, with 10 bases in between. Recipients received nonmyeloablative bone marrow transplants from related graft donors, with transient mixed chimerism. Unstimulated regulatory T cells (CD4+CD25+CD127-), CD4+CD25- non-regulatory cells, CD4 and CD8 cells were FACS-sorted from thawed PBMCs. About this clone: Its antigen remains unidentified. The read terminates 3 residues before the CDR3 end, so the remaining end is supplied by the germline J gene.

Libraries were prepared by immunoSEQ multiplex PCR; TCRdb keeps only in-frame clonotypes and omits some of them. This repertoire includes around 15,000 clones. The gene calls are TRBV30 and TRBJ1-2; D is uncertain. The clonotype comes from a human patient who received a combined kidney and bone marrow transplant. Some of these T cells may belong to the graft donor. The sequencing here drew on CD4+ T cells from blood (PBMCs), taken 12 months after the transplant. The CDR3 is CAWSVGQSNYGYTF. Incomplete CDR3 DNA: TGTGCCTGGAGTGTAGGGCAGTCAAACTATGGC.